The 29 T cell receptor beta chains reported below all come from one sample, sequenced in a study of T cells in Graves' hyperthyroidism and ophthalmopathy. Amplified regions were TCR beta CDR3 sequences from RNA transcripts. Using the HTBI primer set, a first-round RT-PCR was run on the TCR CDR3. TCRdb processed the multiplex PCR reads anew with MiXCR; each CDR3 protein has one entry. This table has a few hundred thousand distinct CDR3 sequences, 46% appearing once. The specimen sequenced was peripheral blood or thyroid tissue (not recorded which). These receptors were taken from a young woman with Graves' hyperthyroidism.

To note about this clonotype: A junction boundary mismatches the germline segment, possibly from a read error. The chain combines TRBV2 with TRBJ1-5; D remains ambiguous. The CDR3 runs 14 residues. The germline V gene has CDR1 SNHLY and CDR2 FYNNEI. CDR3 DNA sequence: TGTGCCAGCAGTAGTACTTCTAGCATTCAGCCCCAGCATTTT. Translating it yields CASSSTSSIQPQHF.

This clonotype was seen only once. The chain carries TRBV7-9 and TRBJ2-1; 9 bases line up with TRBD1. The CDR3 totals 15 residues. Trimming cost V 4 bases and J 5 bases; bases outside gene matches: 6. CDR1 and CDR2 from the germline V gene are SEHNR and FQNEAQ (reference sequence). The CDR3 DNA sequence: TGTGCCAGCAGCTGGGGACAGGGCCTTGACAATGAGCAGTTCTTC. This translates into CASSWGQGLDNEQFF.

This clonotype was detected only once. Since a much larger clone is just one base distant, this may be a read error. This rearrangement joins TRBV29-1 to TRBJ2-2; tentatively, D is TRBD1 or TRBD2 (5 bases each). Trimming stripped 7 bases from V and 3 bases from J, with 12 bases between. The V gene's germline CDR1 is SQVTM and CDR2 ANQGSEA. There are 13 residues in the CDR3. Here the CDR3 reads CSAEGRYTGELFF. As DNA, the CDR3 is TGCAGCGCTGAGGGACGGTACACCGGGGAGCTGTTTTTT.

The count of this clonotype is one. Likely a read error: the CDR3 ends without its conserved phenylalanine or tryptophan. No DNA is shown, since the ends of the CDR3 on it are uncertain; the CDR3 is the one TCRdb lists. The CDR3 loop reads CATLDKLI. The chain carries TRBV6-2 or TRBV6-3 and TRBJ1-6; TRBD1 was called by the table and not checked on the DNA. The CDR3 is 8 amino acids long, termini counted. Germline CDR1 and CDR2: MNHEY and SVGEGT.

The J gene is TRBJ1-5, the V gene TRBV25-1; D is unclear. This CDR3 contains 14 residues. Trimming shortened V by 8 bases and J by 1 base, and 12 bases separated the two germline ends. Germline CDR1 and CDR2: MGHDK and SYGVNS. CDR3 loop: CASLDGRSNQPQHF. CDR3 coding DNA: TGTGCCAGCTTAGACGGTCGGAGCAATCAGCCCCAGCATTTT.

This clonotype was counted between two and nine times. Since a much larger clone is just one base distant, this may be a read error. The limits of the CDR3 on the DNA are not certain, so only TCRdb's listed CDR3 is given. The rearrangement links TRBV29-1 to TRBJ1-1; the D call in the table, TRBD1, was not verified against the DNA. CDR1 SQVTM and CDR2 ANQGSEA come from the germline V gene. Inclusive of both ends, the CDR3 amounts to 11 amino acids. The CDR3 region is CSVGRGAEASF.

This clonotype has a handful of counts. The chain uses TRBV9 and TRBJ1-1; 7 positions match TRBD1. This CDR3 has 15 amino acids. V shed 3 bases and J 3 bases; nucleotides not matched to a gene: 8. The germline CDR1 and CDR2 sequences are SGDLS and YYNGEE. This CDR3 reads CASSEDRKRDTEAFF. In DNA form, the CDR3 reads TGTGCCAGCAGCGAGGACAGGAAAAGGGACACTGAAGCTTTCTTT.

In this sample, this clonotype turned up many times. The chain links TRBV19 to TRBJ1-1, with unresolved D. CDR3 length: 11 residues. CDR1 and CDR2 (germline): LNHDA, SQIVND (reference sequence). Deletions cut 9 bases from V and 10 bases from J, with 15 bases between. The CDR3 region has the DNA TGTGCCAGCCTGCATGGGGTAGGAGCTTTCTTT. This encodes CASLHGVGAFF. Based on the CDR3 plus reference TRBV19 and TRBJ1-1, the full variable domain is DGGITQSPKYLFRKEGQNVTLSCEQNLNHDAMYWYRQDPGQGLRLIYYSQIVNDFQKGDIAEGYSVSREKKESFPLTVTSAQKNPTAFYLCASLHGVGAFFGQGTRLTVV.

The chain carries TRBV7-2 and TRBJ1-1; possible D gene TRBD1, 6 bases. The CDR3 covers 12 residues. The germline V gene has CDR1 SGHTA and CDR2 FQGNSA. The germline V and J ends were trimmed by 5 bases and 10 bases, with 14 bases remaining between them. CDR3 sequence reads: CASSPLGGRAFF. CDR3 nucleotide sequence: TGTGCCAGCAGCCCCTTGGGGGGGCGAGCTTTCTTT.

The genes are TRBV7-2 and TRBJ2-7; 8 bases line up with TRBD1. CDR3 length: 14 residues. Trimming removed 8 bases from V and 4 bases from J; junction bases left unmatched: 10. The V gene's germline CDR1 is SGHTA and CDR2 FQGNSA. The CDR3 coding sequence is TGTGCCAGCTCACTTTCGACAGGGGAATACGAGCAGTACTTC. Amino acids: CASSLSTGEYEQYF.

The chain couples TRBV2 to TRBJ1-1; possible D gene TRBD1, 5 bases. Trimming shortened V by 11 bases and J by 4 bases, and 8 bases separated the two germline ends. The germline gives CDR1 SNHLY, CDR2 FYNNEI. The CDR3 has 10 residues. CDR3 sequence: CAGRGTEAFF. The CDR3 DNA reads as TGTGCCGGGAGGGGCACTGAAGCTTTCTTT.

The V and J genes are TRBV2 and TRBJ1-4; D is perhaps TRBD1 (6 bases). The CDR3 has 14 amino acids. Germline V CDR1 and CDR2: SNHLY, FYNNEI. Trimming removed 8 bases at V and 8 bases at J, with 18 bases between. This CDR3 is CASERQELGEKLFF. In nucleotides, the CDR3 is TGTGCCAGCGAGCGACAGGAATTGGGAGAAAAACTGTTTTTT.

In its sample, this clonotype was seen many times. The chain is built from TRBV9 and TRBJ1-2; no definite D call. Germline V gives CDR1 SGDLS, CDR2 YYNGEE. The V and J ends lost 0 bases and 3 bases respectively, with 9 bases between them. The CDR3 covers 14 residues. The CDR3 nucleotides are TGTGCCAGCAGCGTAGCTTTAGGGCACTATGGCTACACCTTC. Translated, it gives CASSVALGHYGYTF.

This sequence joins TRBV7-9 and TRBJ1-2; D unclear. Germline values: CDR1 SEHNR, CDR2 FQNEAQ (reference sequence). The CDR3 extends over 12 amino acids. Deletions cut 5 bases from V and 8 bases from J, with 12 bases between. This CDR3 is CASSRGLEGYTF. The CDR3 coding sequence is TGTGCCAGCAGCCGAGGGTTGGAGGGCTACACCTTC.

The chain combines TRBV10-3 with TRBJ1-3, with a tentative D call TRBD1 (5 bases). This CDR3 has 15 amino acids. V was clipped by 7 bases and J by 3 bases, with 16 bases between them. Germline V CDR1 and CDR2: ENHRY, SYGVKD. The CDR3 DNA reads TGTGCCATCACCGAAGGGACGACAAATGGAAACACCATATATTTT. This encodes CAITEGTTNGNTIYF.

The genes are TRBV10-3 and TRBJ2-7; D gene ambiguous. The CDR3 has 12 amino acids. V was pared by 3 bases and J by 5 bases, with 8 bases between. Germline values: CDR1 ENHRY, CDR2 SYGVKD. CDR3 nucleotide sequence: TGTGCCATCAGTGAAGGGTTCAACGAGCAGTACTTC. It encodes CAISEGFNEQYF.

This clonotype was observed once. This chain connects TRBV25-1 to TRBJ1-5; weak D call: TRBD1 (6 bases). Deletions cut 5 bases from V and 3 bases from J, with 17 bases between. Germline V CDR1 and CDR2: MGHDK, SYGVNS. The CDR3 runs to 16 residues. CDR3 loop: CASSQAGEGYNQPQHF. DNA of the CDR3: TGTGCCAGCAGTCAGGCAGGGGAGGGGTACAATCAGCCCCAGCATTTT.

The chain uses TRBV24-1 and TRBJ1-3; TRBD1 might be the D (5 bases). The germline CDR1 and CDR2 sequences are KGHDR and SFDVKD. V was pared by 4 bases and J by 0 bases, with 6 bases between. The CDR3 loop spans 14 amino acids. CDR3 region: CATSEGDSGNTIYF. DNA of the CDR3: TGTGCCACCAGTGAAGGGGACTCTGGAAACACCATATATTTT.

The chain combines TRBV29-1 with TRBJ1-2; TRBD1 is a possible D gene (6 bases). The CDR3 length is 13 residues. Looked up from germline, CDR1 is SQVTM and CDR2 is ANQGSEA. V was trimmed by 7 bases and J by 8 bases, leaving 20 bases between them. CDR3: CSAAGQGSSGYTF. CDR3 bases: TGCAGCGCAGCCGGGCAGGGGTCATCAGGCTACACCTTC.

The chain links TRBV12-3 or TRBV12-4 to TRBJ1-1; D call uncertain. With 1 base removed from V and 4 bases from J, the gap between germline ends came to 7 bases. This CDR3 region has 13 residues. The CDR3 region is CASSLGSSTEAFF. The DNA of the CDR3 is TGTGCCAGCAGTTTAGGATCTAGCACTGAAGCTTTCTTT.

This clonotype was counted ten times or more. The rearrangement uses TRBV7-3 and TRBJ2-2; D is uncertain. V was shortened by 4 bases and J by 4 bases, with 7 bases between the two germline ends. CDR3 length: 13 amino acids. Germline V gene lookup returns CDR1 SGHTA and CDR2 FQGTGA. This CDR3 reads CASSSSPTGELFF. CDR3 DNA: TGTGCCAGCAGCTCGTCCCCCACCGGGGAGCTGTTTTTT.

The J gene is TRBJ2-7, the V gene TRBV4-3; TRBD2 agrees at 7 bases. Trimming removed 1 base from V and 3 bases from J; junction bases left unmatched: 6. CDR1 LGHNA and CDR2 YSLEER come from the germline V gene. This CDR3 spans 15 amino acids. The CDR3 loop reads CASSQAPSGLYEQYF. The CDR3 region has the DNA TGCGCCAGCAGCCAAGCCCCTAGCGGCCTCTACGAGCAGTACTTC.

On this clonotype itself: This clone may be a read error of a much larger clone one base away. The CDR3 protein is CASTGRQGTGELFF. DNA for the CDR3: TGTGCCAGCACAGGGAGGCAGGGGACCGGGGAGCTGTTTTTT. V and J are TRBV25-1 and TRBJ2-2, with D tentatively TRBD1 or TRBD2 (6 bases each). The germline V and J ends were trimmed by 7 bases and 5 bases, with 14 bases remaining between them. This CDR3 contains 14 residues. CDR1 and CDR2 from the germline V gene are MGHDK and SYGVNS.

This clonotype was seen many times. This chain's CDR3 is CASSGPNNQPQHF. The CDR3, as DNA: TGTGCCAGCAGTGGGCCGAACAATCAGCCCCAGCATTTT. The chain has TRBV6-5 and TRBJ1-5; D call uncertain. Looked up from germline, CDR1 is MNHEY and CDR2 is SVGAGI. This CDR3 contains 13 residues. V gave up 5 bases and J gave up 3 bases, with 8 bases separating them.

This chain's CDR3 is CATSRGLAVQETQYF. The CDR3 nucleotides read TGTGCCACCAGCCGGGGTCTAGCAGTGCAAGAGACCCAGTACTTC. V and J are TRBV15 and TRBJ2-5; D perhaps matches TRBD2 (5 bases). This CDR3 has 15 amino acids. The V and J ends lost 5 bases and 2 bases respectively, with 15 bases between them. CDR1 LNHNV and CDR2 YYDKDF come from the germline V gene (reference sequence).

Points on this clonotype: This is likely a read error, given that the CDR3 carries no conserved phenylalanine or tryptophan at its end. The chain links TRBV2 to TRBJ1-2, with no clear D. The CDR3 has 15 residues. V was trimmed by 6 bases and J by 7 bases, leaving 21 bases between them. From germline, CDR1 is SNHLY and CDR2 FYNNEI. This CDR3 is CASSLTVGYAAGYTI. The CDR3 DNA sequence: TGTGCCAGCAGCCTCACGGTGGGTTACGCCGCTGGCTACACCATC.

J is TRBJ1-3 and V is TRBV20-1; 7 positions agree with TRBD1. V gave up 6 bases and J gave up 5 bases; unmatched junction bases: 7. Germline V gene lookup returns CDR1 DFQATT and CDR2 SNEGSKA (reference sequence). The CDR3 covers 13 residues. CDR3 amino acids: CSATWDSRNTIYF. Written as DNA, the CDR3 is TGCAGTGCGACTTGGGACAGCCGAAACACCATATATTTT.

CDR3 sequence reads: CASSLLLNSYEQYF. CDR3 nucleotide sequence: TGCGCCAGCAGCTTATTGCTGAACTCCTACGAGCAGTACTTC. The chain recombines TRBV5-1 with TRBJ2-7; D call uncertain. Germline V CDR1 and CDR2: SGHRS, YFSETQ. The CDR3 has 14 residues. V lost 2 bases and J 0 bases, leaving 9 bases between the germline ends.

The chain has TRBV5-1 and TRBJ2-7; 9 bases are a match to TRBD1. This CDR3 comprises 14 residues. Trimming at V came to 4 bases and at J to 3 bases, leaving 5 bases not matched to a gene. Germline V lookup: CDR1 SGHRS, CDR2 YFSETQ. CDR3 nucleotides: TGCGCCAGCAGCACCAGGACAGGGGACTACGAGCAGTACTTC. Translation gives CASSTRTGDYEQYF.